What follows are 32 T cell receptor beta chains derived from one specimen sequenced in a study of blood T cell repertoires in COVID-19. Libraries were prepared by immunoSEQ multiplex PCR; TCRdb keeps only in-frame clonotypes and omits some of them. The table shows roughly 120,000 clones, with under 80% occurring only once. Material for sequencing was peripheral blood. Receptor source: a man in his fifties with acute or convalescent COVID-19.

This chain links TRBV18 with TRBJ2-7, with TRBD1 matching over 9 bases. This CDR3 region has 16 residues. Germline CDR1 reads KGHSH; CDR2 reads LQKENI. V lost 2 bases and J lost 0; bases outside the gene matches: 5. DNA for the CDR3: TGTGCCAGCTCACCAATAGACAGGGGGTCCTCCTACGAGCAGTACTTC. Translation: CASSPIDRGSSYEQYF.

In nucleotides, the CDR3 is TGTGCCAGCAGTGCGGACTTCCTCGACAATCAGCCCCAGCATTTT. Translation: CASSADFLDNQPQHF. This chain uses TRBV6-6 with TRBJ1-5; D is uncertain. Germline CDR1 reads MNHNY; CDR2 reads SVGAGI (reference sequence). The V end lost 5 bases, the J end lost 3 bases, and 14 bases lay between the germline ends. This CDR3 is 15 amino acids long.

The rearrangement uses TRBV21-1 and TRBJ1-5; TRBD1, the table's D call, was not compared with the DNA. TRBV21-1 is annotated as a pseudogene. This CDR3 spans 18 amino acids. The CDR3 protein is CASSIPGQLPYSNQPQHF. CDR3 DNA sequence: TGTGCCAGCAGCATCCCGGGACAGCTTCCGTATAGCAATCAGCCCCAGCATTTT.

A single count supports this clone. The chain couples TRBV5-5 to TRBJ2-2; 7 bases line up with TRBD1. The CDR3 is 15 amino acids. Trimming removed 0 bases from V and 6 bases from J; junction bases left unmatched: 5. Germline loops: CDR1 SGHKS, CDR2 YYEKEE (reference sequence). The CDR3 spells CASSLVGQGAGELFF. The CDR3 nucleotides are TGTGCCAGCAGCTTGGTAGGGCAGGGGGCCGGGGAGCTGTTTTTT. The entire variable domain, with the rest obtained from reference TRBV5-5 and TRBJ2-2, is as follows: DAGVTQSPTHLIKTRGQQVTLRCSPISGHKSVSWYQQVLGQGPQFIFQYYEKEERGRGNFPDRFSARQFPNYSSELNVNALLLGDSALYLCASSLVGQGAGELFFGEGSRLTVL.

This clone has just a few counts. The V and J genes are TRBV5-5 and TRBJ2-1; 8 positions match TRBD2. The trim removed 5 bases at V and 6 bases at J, leaving 10 bases unmatched. Germline CDR1 reads SGHKS; CDR2 reads YYEKEE (reference sequence). This CDR3 spans 15 amino acids. CDR3 DNA: TGTGCCAGCAGGGCGGAGACTAGCGTTCCCAATGAGCAGTTCTTC. It is translated as CASRAETSVPNEQFF.

The rearrangement joins TRBV9 to TRBJ2-7, with TRBD1 as a possible D gene (5 bases). This CDR3 region has 13 residues. Germline CDR1 SGDLS, CDR2 YYNGEE. V lost 3 bases to trimming and J lost 2 bases, with 9 bases between them. The CDR3 loop is CASSAGQAYEQYF. CDR3 in DNA: TGTGCCAGCAGCGCAGGACAAGCCTACGAGCAGTACTTC.

This chain connects TRBV9 to TRBJ2-1, with 12 bases fitting TRBD2. Germline-derived CDR1 and CDR2 are SGDLS and YYNGEE. This CDR3 contains 17 residues. The V and J ends lost 0 bases and 6 bases, in that order; junction bases with no gene match: 7. The CDR3 loop is CASSVGRASGGGNEQFF. CDR3 in DNA: TGTGCCAGCAGCGTAGGAAGGGCTAGCGGGGGGGGCAATGAGCAGTTCTTC.

The rearrangement uses TRBV27 and TRBJ2-7; D ambiguous. Trimming stripped 3 bases from V and 1 base from J, with 10 bases between. CDR3 length equals 14 residues. Germline CDR1 and CDR2: MNHEY and SMNVEV (reference sequence). CDR3 loop: CASSFRNPSYEQYF. As DNA, the CDR3 is TGTGCCAGCAGTTTCAGGAACCCATCCTACGAGCAGTACTTC.

V usage is TRBV5-1 and J usage is TRBJ2-7, with 9 nucleotides matching TRBD1. Trimming at V came to 2 bases and at J to 6 bases, leaving 6 bases not matched to a gene. Germline CDR1 is SGHRS and CDR2 is YFSETQ. The CDR3 is 14 residues long. The CDR3 is CASSLLGQGREQYF. In nucleotides, the CDR3 is TGCGCCAGCAGCTTACTCGGACAGGGGCGCGAGCAGTACTTC.

The chain recombines TRBV7-9 with TRBJ2-7; the match to TRBD1 covers 9 bases. After removal of 3 bases from V and 3 bases from J, the junction contained 6 bases not matched to a gene. The CDR3 is made up of 15 amino acids. Germline lookup yields CDR1 SEHNR and CDR2 FQNEAQ (reference sequence). For the CDR3, the DNA is TGTGCCAGCAGCTTCCCACCGACAGGGGGCTACGAGCAGTACTTC. Translation: CASSFPPTGGYEQYF.

V and J are TRBV11-2 and TRBJ2-3; D is uncertain. This CDR3 is 15 amino acids long. The germline CDR1 and CDR2 sequences are SGHAT and FQNNGV. The ends were cut back, 2 bases at V and 2 bases at J, with 11 bases in the middle. CDR3 loop: CASSLRGVNTDTQYF. The CDR3 bases are TGTGCCAGCAGCTTAAGAGGAGTCAACACAGATACGCAGTATTTT.

V gene TRBV3-1 (or the pseudogene TRBV3-2) combines with J gene TRBJ2-7, with 8 bases lining up with TRBD2. The ends lost 0 bases at V and 7 bases at J; junction bases unmatched: 5. The CDR3 runs to 14 residues. Germline V gene sequence: CDR1 LGHDT, CDR2 YNNKEL (reference sequence). The CDR3 DNA reads as TGTGCCAGCAGCCAAGATAGCGGGATGAGGGAGCAGTACTTC. Protein: CASSQDSGMREQYF.

The chain combines TRBV10-1 with TRBJ2-7; 8 bases line up with TRBD1. CDR3 size: 17 residues. J was trimmed by 1 base and V by 0 bases; bases with no gene match: 8. Looked up from germline, CDR1 is WNHNN and CDR2 is SYGVQD (reference sequence). CDR3 DNA sequence: TGCGCCAGCAGTGAGTCGACGGGACAGGTCCCATCCTACGAGCAGTACTTC. It translates to CASSESTGQVPSYEQYF.

This clone was recorded only once. V and J are TRBV5-6 and TRBJ1-5; TRBD1 might be the D (6 bases). The germline V gene encodes CDR1 SGHDT and CDR2 YYEEEE. The V gene lost 1 base and the J gene lost 2 bases, with 10 bases spanning the gap. The CDR3 is 15 amino acids. The CDR3 nucleotides read TGTGCCAGCAGCTTGAACAGGGCCCGCAATCAGCCCCAGCATTTT. The encoded protein is CASSLNRARNQPQHF.

This clone was seen a handful of times. V usage is TRBV2 and J usage is TRBJ2-3; a possible D gene is TRBD2 (6 bases). The V gene's germline CDR1 is SNHLY and CDR2 FYNNEI. CDR3 length: 16 amino acids. V dropped 8 bases and J dropped 4 bases, with 22 bases sitting between them. The CDR3 DNA sequence: TGTGCCAGCGGTCCCAAGCGGGCCATAGTATCAGATACGCAGTATTTT. Its translation: CASGPKRAIVSDTQYF. Full variable domain (remainder filled in from reference TRBV2 and TRBJ2-3): EPEVTQTPSHQVTQMGQEVILRCVPISNHLYFYWYRQILGQKVEFLVSFYNNEISEKSEIFDDQFSVERPDGSNFTLKIRSTKLEDSAMYFCASGPKRAIVSDTQYFGPGTRLTVL.

The gene calls are TRBV28 and TRBJ2-5, with 7 bases matching TRBD2. Germline assignment: CDR1 MDHEN and CDR2 SYDVKM. V lost 3 bases and J lost 5; bases outside the gene matches: 9. The CDR3 consists of 15 residues. The CDR3 region is CASSFPLAGGETQYF. CDR3 sequence (DNA): TGTGCCAGCAGTTTTCCCTTAGCGGGCGGGGAGACCCAGTACTTC.

The chain carries TRBV3-1 (or the pseudogene TRBV3-2) and TRBJ2-7, with D tentatively TRBD1 (5 bases). The germline V gene encodes CDR1 LGHDT and CDR2 YNNKEL (reference sequence). This CDR3 has 15 residues. The ends were cut back, 1 base at V and 2 bases at J, with 12 bases in the middle. Here the CDR3 reads CASSQAVQGPYEQYF. CDR3 bases: TGTGCCAGCAGCCAAGCGGTCCAGGGCCCCTACGAGCAGTACTTC.

With regard to this clone: The sample has other DNA sequences that encode this CDR3 too. The chain employs TRBV6-5 and TRBJ2-1, with 13 positions matching TRBD2. With V trimmed by 6 bases and J by 9 bases, 8 bases remained unmatched. The CDR3 totals 15 residues. Germline V gene sequence: CDR1 MNHEY, CDR2 SVGAGI. The CDR3: CASSPGLAGAGEQFF. The CDR3 DNA follows: TGTGCCAGCAGCCCCGGACTAGCGGGGGCGGGTGAGCAGTTCTTC.

The sample holds one count of this clone. The J gene is TRBJ2-7, the V gene TRBV28, with D possibly TRBD1 on 5 matching bases. V dropped 6 bases and J dropped 0 bases, with 12 bases sitting between them. The CDR3 has 14 residues. Germline lookup yields CDR1 MDHEN and CDR2 SYDVKM. CDR3 sequence reads: CASSGRVYSYEQYF. The CDR3 DNA reads TGTGCCAGCAGCGGCAGGGTATACTCCTACGAGCAGTACTTC. Combining the CDR3 with reference TRBV28 and TRBJ2-7 gives the whole variable domain DVKVTQSSRYLVKRTGEKVFLECVQDMDHENMFWYRQDPGLGLRLIYFSYDVKMKEKGDIPEGYSVSREKKERFSLILESASTNQTSMYLCASSGRVYSYEQYFGPGTRLTVT.

The V call is TRBV28, the J call TRBJ1-6; D perhaps matches TRBD1 (6 bases). CDR3 length equals 14 residues. Germline V gene data show CDR1 as MDHEN and CDR2 as SYDVKM. V lost 5 bases, J lost 8 bases, and 13 bases lay in between. The CDR3 coding sequence is TGTGCCAGCAGTACCCCGGACAGCTATTCACCCCTCCACTTT. This translates into CASSTPDSYSPLHF. Variable domain in full (rest from reference TRBV28 and TRBJ1-6): DVKVTQSSRYLVKRTGEKVFLECVQDMDHENMFWYRQDPGLGLRLIYFSYDVKMKEKGDIPEGYSVSREKKERFSLILESASTNQTSMYLCASSTPDSYSPLHFGNGTRLTVT.

V usage is TRBV2 and J usage is TRBJ2-5; TRBD1 matches at 11 bases. Germline CDR1 and CDR2: SNHLY and FYNNEI. The CDR3 has 14 residues. Trimming cost V 3 bases and J 4 bases; bases outside gene matches: 1. CDR3 protein: CASSEGQGGETQYF. CDR3 nucleotide sequence: TGTGCCAGCAGTGAGGGACAGGGGGGAGAGACCCAGTACTTC.

The rearrangement uses TRBV5-1 and TRBJ2-1, with 7 bases aligning to TRBD1. The trim removed 3 bases at V and 4 bases at J, leaving 1 base unmatched. The CDR3 consists of 13 residues. In germline, CDR1 is SGHRS, CDR2 YFSETQ. In DNA, the CDR3 is TGCGCCAGCAGCTCGGACAGGTACAATGAGCAGTTCTTC. Protein sequence: CASSSDRYNEQFF.

The chain carries TRBV9 and TRBJ1-4; D possibly corresponds to TRBD1 (5 bases). Germline assignment: CDR1 SGDLS and CDR2 YYNGEE. The CDR3 totals 13 residues. With 3 bases removed from V and 4 bases from J, the gap between germline ends came to 7 bases. The DNA for the CDR3 is TGTGCCAGCAGCGCCGACAGTAATGAAAAACTGTTTTTT. It encodes CASSADSNEKLFF. Full variable domain (rest looked up from reference TRBV9 and TRBJ1-4): DSGVTQTPKHLITATGQRVTLRCSPRSGDLSVYWYQQSLDQGLQFLIQYYNGEERAKGNILERFSAQQFPDLHSELNLSSLELGDSALYFCASSADSNEKLFFGSGTQLSVL.

The chain has TRBV27 and TRBJ1-1; D may be TRBD1 (6 bases). CDR1 is MNHEY, CDR2 SMNVEV, per germline (reference sequence). The CDR3 totals 13 residues. The V end lost 6 bases, the J end lost 6 bases, and 14 bases lay between the germline ends. CDR3 sequence (DNA): TGTGCCAGCAGCCAAACAGGGCACGCTGAAGCTTTCTTT. Translated, it gives CASSQTGHAEAFF.

The gene calls are TRBV5-5 and TRBJ2-5, with no clear D. The CDR3 extends over 13 amino acids. The germline V gene encodes CDR1 SGHKS and CDR2 YYEKEE (reference sequence). V was trimmed by 0 bases and J by 2 bases, leaving 5 bases between them. The CDR3 DNA reads as TGTGCCAGCAGCTTGGACGGGCAAGAGACCCAGTACTTC. Translation: CASSLDGQETQYF.

The V and J genes are TRBV3-1 (or the pseudogene TRBV3-2) and TRBJ1-1; D perhaps matches TRBD1 (6 bases). V lost 1 base and J lost 1, with 10 bases in between. This CDR3 spans 15 amino acids. Germline loops: CDR1 LGHDT, CDR2 YNNKEL (reference sequence). The chain's CDR3 is CASSQAQGQNTEAFF. The CDR3 nucleotides read TGTGCCAGCAGCCAAGCACAGGGACAGAACACTGAAGCTTTCTTT.

This clone was counted a few times. This chain links TRBV11-3 with TRBJ2-1; D might be TRBD1 (6 bases). Trimming stripped 1 base from V and 6 bases from J, with 13 bases between. The CDR3 totals 15 residues. CDR1 and CDR2 (germline): SGHNT, YENEEA. The CDR3 nucleotides are TGTGCCAGCAGCTTAGCGCCGGGACAACTCAATGAGCAGTTCTTC. Translated, it gives CASSLAPGQLNEQFF.

V is TRBV28 and J is TRBJ1-1; D is possibly TRBD1 (5 bases). Trimming left V 2 bases short and J 9 bases short, with 10 bases between. This CDR3 has 12 residues. Looked up from germline, CDR1 is MDHEN and CDR2 is SYDVKM. CDR3 amino acids: CASSLRDSKAFF. The CDR3 nucleotides are TGTGCCAGCAGTTTAAGGGACTCCAAAGCTTTCTTT.

The J gene is TRBJ2-1, the V gene TRBV5-1, with TRBD2 identical over 11 bases. This CDR3 is built from 15 residues. Per germline, CDR1 SGHRS and CDR2 YFSETQ. V lost 1 base and J lost 6; bases outside the gene matches: 3. CDR3 sequence (DNA): TGCGCCAGCAGCTTGTGGGGGACTAGCGGCAATGAGCAGTTCTTC. The encoded protein is CASSLWGTSGNEQFF.

This clone was observed a handful of times. V gene TRBV29-1 combines with J gene TRBJ1-3; D is possibly TRBD1 (5 bases). CDR3 length equals 12 residues. V lost 6 bases to trimming and J lost 5 bases, with 11 bases between them. Germline values: CDR1 SQVTM, CDR2 ANQGSEA. This CDR3 is CSVGQDRNTIYF. CDR3 nucleotide sequence: TGCAGCGTCGGACAAGACAGAAACACCATATATTTT. The complete variable domain, with remaining parts taken from reference TRBV29-1 and TRBJ1-3, reads SAVISQKPSRDICQRGTSLTIQCQVDSQVTMMFWYRQQPGQSLTLIATANQGSEATYESGFVIDKFPISRPNLTFSTLTVSNMSPEDSSIYLCSVGQDRNTIYFGEGSWLTVV.

V gene TRBV6-5 combines with J gene TRBJ1-1; 7 positions agree with TRBD1. The CDR3 spans 14 residues. Germline CDR1 reads MNHEY; CDR2 reads SVGAGI. With V trimmed by 3 bases and J by 4 bases, 5 bases remained unmatched. The CDR3, as DNA: TGTGCCAGCAGTTATAACAGGGGCTCCACTGAAGCTTTCTTT. This gives the protein CASSYNRGSTEAFF.

This clone was recorded only once. The chain couples TRBV7-6 to TRBJ2-5; D is uncertain. The CDR3 has 16 amino acids. Trimming cost V 5 bases and J 2 bases, with 18 bases left between them. Germline CDR1 is SGHVS and CDR2 is FNYEAQ. CDR3 nucleotides: TGTGCCAGCAGCGTTATTTCGGAGACTCTACAAGAGACCCAGTACTTC. It codes for CASSVISETLQETQYF.